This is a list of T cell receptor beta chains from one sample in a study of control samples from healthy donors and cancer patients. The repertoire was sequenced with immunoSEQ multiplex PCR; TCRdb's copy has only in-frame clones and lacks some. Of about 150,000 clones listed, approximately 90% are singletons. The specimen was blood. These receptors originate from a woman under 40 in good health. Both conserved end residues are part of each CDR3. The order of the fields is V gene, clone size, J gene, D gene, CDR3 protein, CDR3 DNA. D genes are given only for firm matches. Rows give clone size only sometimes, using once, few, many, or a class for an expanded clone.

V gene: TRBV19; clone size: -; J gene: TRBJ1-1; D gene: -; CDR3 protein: CASTPMAPNTEAFF; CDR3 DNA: TGTGCCAGTACCCCCATGGCCCCGAACACTGAAGCTTTCTTT
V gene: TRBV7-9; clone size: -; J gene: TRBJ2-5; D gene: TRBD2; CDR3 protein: CASTRTSLETQYF; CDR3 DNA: TGTGCCAGCACCCGGACTAGCCTGGAGACCCAGTACTTC
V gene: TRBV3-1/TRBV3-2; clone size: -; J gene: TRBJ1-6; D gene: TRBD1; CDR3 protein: CASKKRDRGFNSPLHF; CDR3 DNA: TGTGCCAGCAAGAAACGGGACAGGGGGTTTAATTCACCCCTCCACTTT
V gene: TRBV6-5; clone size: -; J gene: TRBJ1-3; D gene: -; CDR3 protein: CASSNRDTSGNTIYF; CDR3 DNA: TGTGCCAGCAGTAACCGGGACACCTCTGGAAACACCATATATTTT
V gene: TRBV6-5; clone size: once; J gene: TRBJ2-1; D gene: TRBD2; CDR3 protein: CASRPGTSGVYEQFF; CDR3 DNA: TGTGCCAGCAGACCCGGGACTAGCGGGGTTTATGAGCAGTTCTTC
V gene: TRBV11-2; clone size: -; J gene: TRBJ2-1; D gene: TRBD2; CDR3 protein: CASSLSGSSAYNEQFF; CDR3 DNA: TGTGCCAGCAGCTTAAGCGGGAGTTCGGCCTACAATGAGCAGTTCTTC
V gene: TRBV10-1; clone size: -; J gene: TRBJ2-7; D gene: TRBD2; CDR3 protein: CASSEVSGSTYEQYF; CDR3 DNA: TGCGCCAGCAGTGAGGTTAGCGGGAGTACCTACGAGCAGTACTTC
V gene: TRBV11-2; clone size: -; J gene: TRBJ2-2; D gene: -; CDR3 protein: CASSTTPETNTGELFF; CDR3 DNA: TGTGCCAGCAGCACCACGCCGGAAACGAACACCGGGGAGCTGTTTTTT
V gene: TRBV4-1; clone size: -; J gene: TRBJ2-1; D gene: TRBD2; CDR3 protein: CASSQVPSGTYNEQFF; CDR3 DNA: TGCGCCAGCAGCCAAGTCCCTAGCGGAACCTACAATGAGCAGTTCTTC
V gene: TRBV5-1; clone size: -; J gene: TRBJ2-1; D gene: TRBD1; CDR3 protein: CASSWPLTTGYNEQFF; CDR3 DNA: TGCGCCAGCAGCTGGCCCCTGACGACAGGGTACAATGAGCAGTTCTTC
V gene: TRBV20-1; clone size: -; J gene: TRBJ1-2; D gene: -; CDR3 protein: CSASQGNYGYTF; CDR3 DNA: TGCAGTGCTAGTCAGGGGAACTATGGCTACACCTTC
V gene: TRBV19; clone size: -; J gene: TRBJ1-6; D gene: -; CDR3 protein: CASSDQGRGSPLHF; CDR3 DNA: TGTGCCAGTAGTGACCAGGGAAGAGGCTCACCCCTCCACTTT
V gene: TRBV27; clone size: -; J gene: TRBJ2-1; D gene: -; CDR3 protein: CASSPGGSSYNEQFF; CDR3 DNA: TGTGCCAGCAGCCCAGGGGGGAGCTCCTACAATGAGCAGTTCTTC
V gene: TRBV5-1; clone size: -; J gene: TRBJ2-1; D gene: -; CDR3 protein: CASSLSITVQGGGQFF; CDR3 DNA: TGCGCCAGCAGCTTGTCAATTACGGTACAGGGCGGTGGGCAGTTCTTC
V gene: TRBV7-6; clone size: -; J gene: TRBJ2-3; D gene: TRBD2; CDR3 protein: CASSGRTSALRGDTQYF; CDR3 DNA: TGTGCCAGCAGCGGAAGGACTAGCGCCCTCCGGGGAGATACGCAGTATTTT
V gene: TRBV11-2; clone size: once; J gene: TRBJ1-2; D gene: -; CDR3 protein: CASSLDTGTYGYTF; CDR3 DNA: TGTGCCAGCAGCTTAGATACAGGGACCTATGGCTACACCTTC
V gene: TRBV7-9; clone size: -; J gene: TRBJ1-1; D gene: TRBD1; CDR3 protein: CASSGRDRANTEAFF; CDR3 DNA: TGTGCCAGCAGCGGACGGGACAGGGCAAACACTGAAGCTTTCTTT
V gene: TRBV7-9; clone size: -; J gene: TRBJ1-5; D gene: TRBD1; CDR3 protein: CASSSGTGAQPQHF; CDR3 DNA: TGTGCCAGCAGCAGTGGGACAGGGGCTCAGCCCCAGCATTTT
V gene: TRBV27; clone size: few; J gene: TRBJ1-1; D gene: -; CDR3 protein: CASRGGHLMNTEAFF; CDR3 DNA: TGTGCCAGCCGAGGGGGACACCTTATGAACACTGAAGCTTTCTTT
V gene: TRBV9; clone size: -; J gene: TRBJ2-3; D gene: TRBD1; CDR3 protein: CASSHLGTGGIGKGTDTQYF; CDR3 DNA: TGTGCCAGCAGCCACTTAGGGACAGGGGGAATTGGCAAGGGTACAGATACGCAGTATTTT